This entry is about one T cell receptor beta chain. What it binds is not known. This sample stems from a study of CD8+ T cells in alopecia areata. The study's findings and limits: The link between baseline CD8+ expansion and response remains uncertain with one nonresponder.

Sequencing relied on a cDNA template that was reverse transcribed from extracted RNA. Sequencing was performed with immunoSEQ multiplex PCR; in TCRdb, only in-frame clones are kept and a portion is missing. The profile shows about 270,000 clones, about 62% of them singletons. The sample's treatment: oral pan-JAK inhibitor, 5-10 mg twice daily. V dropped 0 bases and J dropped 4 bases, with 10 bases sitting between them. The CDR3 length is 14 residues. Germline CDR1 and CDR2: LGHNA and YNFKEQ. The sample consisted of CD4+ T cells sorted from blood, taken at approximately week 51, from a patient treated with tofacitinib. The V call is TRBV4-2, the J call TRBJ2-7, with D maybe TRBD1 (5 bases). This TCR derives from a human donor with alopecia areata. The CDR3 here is CASSQEGDRYEQYF. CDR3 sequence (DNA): TGTGCCAGCAGCCAAGAAGGGGATCGGTACGAGCAGTACTTC.